The TCR beta chain under discussion was sequenced for a study of blood T cells in healthy people across ages. This CDR3 is built from 17 residues. CDR1 SGHDN and CDR2 FVKESK come from the germline V gene. For the second PCR, which ran for about 7 to 12 cycles, a sample-barcoded 5' primer and a J-beta primer mix were used. One entry per CDR3 protein results from TCRdb running MiXCR on the 5' RACE reads. The sample has about 1 million distinct CDR3 sequences; 40% to 45% are singletons. As to this clonotype: The junction and the germline gene differ at one end; a read error may be behind it.

The chain uses TRBV14 and TRBJ2-5; 10 nucleotides match TRBD2. This TCR derives from a woman aged 55-75 years in good health. Sequencing was carried out using blood. The CDR3 DNA reads TGTGCCTGCAGCCAATATACTAGCGGGACGTACCAAGAGACCCAGTACTTC. Encoded protein: CACSQYTSGTYQETQYF.